This T cell receptor beta chain derives from a study of T cells after yellow fever vaccination. Looked up from germline, CDR1 is SEHNR and CDR2 is FQNEAQ (reference sequence). This CDR3 contains 16 residues. V shed 3 bases and J shed 0 bases, with 12 bases lying between them. Template-switching 5'RACE yielded the TCR cDNA; a universal primer site and UMIs were added in the process. TCRdb re-derived calls from the 5' RACE reads in MiXCR, one entry per CDR3 protein. The sample shows around 500,000 distinct CDR3 sequences, about a fifth of them seen only once. Sequencing used PBMCs, obtained approximately 22 days after the first yellow fever vaccination. This TCR was recovered from a man younger than 35 who received the YFV17D yellow fever vaccine. V usage is TRBV7-9 and J usage is TRBJ1-5; a possible D gene is TRBD1 (6 bases). The CDR3 region has the DNA TGTGCCAGCAGCTTTTCCACAGGGTATAGCAATCAGCCCCAGCATTTT. Amino acids: CASSFSTGYSNQPQHF.